These T cell receptor beta chains were read from a single sample in a study of spatial heterogeneity in lung cancer. MiXCR was run by TCRdb on the 5' RACE reads, yielding one entry per CDR3 protein. The data contain tens of thousands of distinct CDR3 sequences, 12% of them singletons. The specimen was PBMCs, collected at follow-up. These receptors were collected from a male donor with early-stage non-small cell lung cancer. The CDR3 runs from the conserved cysteine through the conserved F or W. Fields, in order: CDR3 protein, CDR3 DNA, D gene, clone size, J gene, V gene. A D gene is named only where the DNA matches it firmly. Some rows have no size entry. The others give once, few or many, or a class for an expanded clone.

CDR3: CASSLGPTGGIEKLFF; DNA: TGCGCCAGCAGCTTGGGCCCTACAGGGGGCATTGAAAAACTGTTTTTT; D: TRBD1; size: -; J: TRBJ1-4; V: TRBV5-1
CDR3: CASSKPGQGRNEQFF; DNA: TGTGCCAGTAGTAAACCGGGACAGGGGAGAAATGAGCAGTTCTTC; D: TRBD1; size: few; J: TRBJ2-1; V: TRBV19
CDR3: CASRVAGGLTDNEQFF; DNA: TGTGCCAGCAGGGTAGCGGGGGGTCTCACTGACAATGAGCAGTTCTTC; D: TRBD2; size: few; J: TRBJ2-1; V: TRBV6-2/TRBV6-3
CDR3: CASREGIGGPEAFF; DNA: TGTGCCAGCAGAGAGGGGATTGGAGGACCTGAAGCTTTCTTT; D: -; size: few; J: TRBJ1-1; V: TRBV12-3/TRBV12-4
CDR3: CASSSSTDSPLHF; DNA: -; D: -; size: -; J: TRBJ1-6; V: TRBV2
CDR3: CASSPPGLAGGGQFF; DNA: TGTGCCAGCAGCCCCCCGGGACTAGCGGGGGGAGGGCAGTTCTTC; D: TRBD2; size: many; J: TRBJ2-1; V: TRBV7-2
CDR3: CSVGAEPYGYTF; DNA: TGCAGCGTTGGGGCTGAACCCTATGGCTACACCTTC; D: -; size: many; J: TRBJ1-2; V: TRBV29-1
CDR3: CATRPHGGRAEDTQYF; DNA: TGTGCCACCCGACCCCATGGCGGGAGGGCCGAGGATACGCAGTATTTT; D: TRBD2; size: -; J: TRBJ2-3; V: TRBV12-3/TRBV12-4
CDR3: CAASSRISLSTDTQYF; DNA: TGTGCCGCCTCCAGTCGTATCTCTCTTAGCACAGATACGCAGTATTTT; D: -; size: few; J: TRBJ2-3; V: TRBV10-3
CDR3: CASRTWRGGIDTQYF; DNA: TGTGCCAGCAGGACCTGGCGGGGGGGCATAGATACGCAGTATTTT; D: TRBD2; size: -; J: TRBJ2-3; V: TRBV6-2/TRBV6-3
CDR3: CASSLAYRVLYNEQFF; DNA: TGTGCCAGCAGCTTAGCTTACAGGGTCCTCTACAATGAGCAGTTCTTC; D: -; size: few; J: TRBJ2-1; V: TRBV7-2
CDR3: CASSQEQGLSNYGYTF; DNA: TGTGCCAGCAGCCAGGAACAGGGGTTATCTAACTATGGCTACACCTTC; D: TRBD1; size: many; J: TRBJ1-2; V: TRBV4-2
CDR3: CSVERDLNTEAFF; DNA: TGCAGCGTTGAGCGGGATCTGAACACTGAAGCTTTCTTT; D: -; size: -; J: TRBJ1-1; V: TRBV29-1
CDR3: CASIGEDKNIQYF; DNA: TGTGCCAGTATCGGAGAGGACAAAAACATTCAGTACTTC; D: -; size: few; J: TRBJ2-4; V: TRBV19
CDR3: CSASPAGLNYGYTF; DNA: TGCAGTGCTAGCCCCGCAGGCCTTAACTATGGCTACACCTTC; D: -; size: many; J: TRBJ1-2; V: TRBV20-1
CDR3: CASNTPQPGGQSPDTQYF; DNA: TGTGCCAGTAACACACCGCAGCCAGGGGGCCAAAGCCCAGATACGCAGTATTTT; D: TRBD1; size: few; J: TRBJ2-3; V: TRBV19
CDR3: CASSLSGPGSPLHF; DNA: TGTGCCAGCAGCTTAAGCGGTCCCGGGTCACCCCTCCACTTT; D: -; size: few; J: TRBJ1-6; V: TRBV7-3
CDR3: CASSVARDSPYNEQFF; DNA: TGTGCCAGCAGCGTGGCCCGGGACAGCCCCTACAATGAGCAGTTCTTC; D: TRBD1; size: many; J: TRBJ2-1; V: TRBV7-9
CDR3: CASSDPGQSYEQYF; DNA: TGTGCCAGCAGCGATCCGGGCCAATCTTACGAGCAGTACTTC; D: -; size: few; J: TRBJ2-7; V: TRBV7-9
CDR3: CASSLFWGTEAFF; DNA: TGTGCCAGCAGCTTGTTTTGGGGAACTGAAGCTTTCTTT; D: -; size: -; J: TRBJ1-1; V: TRBV5-4
CDR3: CASSQSPGNYGYTF; DNA: TGTGCCAGCAGCCAATCACCGGGGAACTATGGCTACACCTTC; D: -; size: few; J: TRBJ1-2; V: TRBV14
CDR3: CSAGLTGSTEAFF; DNA: TGCAGCGCGGGCTTGACAGGAAGCACTGAAGCTTTCTTT; D: -; size: many; J: TRBJ1-1; V: TRBV29-1
CDR3: CATSPGSSDTQYF; DNA: TGTGCCACCAGTCCAGGGAGTTCAGATACGCAGTATTTT; D: -; size: many; J: TRBJ2-3; V: TRBV24-1
CDR3: CASKGTGELFF; DNA: TGTGCCAGCAAGGGCACCGGGGAGCTGTTTTTT; D: -; size: -; J: TRBJ2-2; V: TRBV7-2
CDR3: CASSQTPPDRAKNIQYF; DNA: TGTGCCAGCAGCCAAACCCCCCCGGACCGTGCCAAAAACATTCAGTACTTC; D: -; size: -; J: TRBJ2-4; V: TRBV21-1
CDR3: CSAARLTQNTEAFF; DNA: TGCAGTGCTGCTCGCCTTACACAGAACACTGAAGCTTTCTTT; D: -; size: few; J: TRBJ1-1; V: TRBV20-1
CDR3: CSARFKGAGGELFF; DNA: TGCAGTGCTAGATTTAAGGGAGCGGGCGGGGAGCTGTTTTTT; D: -; size: many; J: TRBJ2-2; V: TRBV20-1
CDR3: CASRAGHRNQPQHF; DNA: TGTGCCAGCAGGGCGGGACACCGAAATCAGCCCCAGCATTTT; D: -; size: -; J: TRBJ1-5; V: TRBV12-3/TRBV12-4
CDR3: CSASGASGRGVGGETQYF; DNA: TGCAGTGCTAGTGGGGCTAGCGGGAGAGGGGTCGGAGGAGAGACCCAGTACTTC; D: TRBD2; size: many; J: TRBJ2-5; V: TRBV20-1
CDR3: CASSPGDAYEQYF; DNA: TGCGCCAGCAGCCCAGGGGACGCCTACGAGCAGTACTTC; D: -; size: -; J: TRBJ2-7; V: TRBV4-3
CDR3: CATQPRSSTTNEKLFF; DNA: TGTGCCACCCAACCGCGTTCCTCCACAACTAATGAAAAACTGTTTTTT; D: -; size: many; J: TRBJ1-4; V: TRBV2
CDR3: CASRGPGQGLSEQYF; DNA: TGTGCCAGCAGGGGGCCGGGACAGGGCTTATCCGAGCAGTACTTC; D: TRBD1; size: -; J: TRBJ2-7; V: TRBV12-3/TRBV12-4
CDR3: CASSQWTSREQFF; DNA: TGTGCCAGCAGCCAATGGACCTCCCGGGAGCAGTTCTTC; D: -; size: -; J: TRBJ2-1; V: TRBV3-1
CDR3: CASSSIITEAFF; DNA: TGTGCCAGCAGTTCCATCATCACTGAAGCTTTCTTT; D: -; size: -; J: TRBJ1-1; V: TRBV6-2/TRBV6-3
CDR3: CASSPGQGYGYTF; DNA: TGTGCCAGCAGCCCGGGACAGGGCTATGGCTACACCTTC; D: TRBD1; size: few; J: TRBJ1-2; V: TRBV7-6
CDR3: CASSVLADTDTQYF; DNA: TGTGCCAGCAGTGTACTAGCGGACACAGATACGCAGTATTTT; D: TRBD2; size: few; J: TRBJ2-3; V: TRBV12-3/TRBV12-4
CDR3: CSVRTGTDLNQPQHF; DNA: TGCAGCGTTAGAACCGGGACAGACTTGAATCAGCCCCAGCATTTT; D: TRBD1; size: few; J: TRBJ1-5; V: TRBV29-1
CDR3: CASSLQAGPYNEQFF; DNA: TGTGCCAGCAGCTTACAGGCGGGACCTTACAATGAGCAGTTCTTC; D: -; size: many; J: TRBJ2-1; V: TRBV7-2
CDR3: CASSIWKSSYEQYF; DNA: TGTGCCAGTAGTATCTGGAAAAGCTCCTACGAGCAGTACTTC; D: -; size: -; J: TRBJ2-7; V: TRBV19
CDR3: CASKGSRSYEQYF; DNA: TGTGCCAGCAAAGGGAGTAGGTCCTACGAGCAGTACTTC; D: -; size: few; J: TRBJ2-7; V: TRBV5-6
CDR3: CASSVPGLAGFKTQYF; DNA: TGTGCCAGCAGCGTGCCGGGACTAGCGGGATTCAAGACCCAGTACTTC; D: TRBD2; size: -; J: TRBJ2-5; V: TRBV7-9
CDR3: CASSFKTSGAYEQYF; DNA: TGTGCCAGCAGCTTCAAGACTAGCGGGGCCTACGAGCAGTACTTC; D: TRBD2; size: many; J: TRBJ2-7; V: TRBV11-1
CDR3: CASSPRDRGQTQYF; DNA: TGTGCCAGCAGTCCCCGGGACAGGGGGCAGACCCAGTACTTC; D: TRBD1; size: many; J: TRBJ2-5; V: TRBV27
CDR3: CSAPMGLAHEQFF; DNA: TGCAGTGCTCCGATGGGACTAGCGCATGAGCAGTTCTTC; D: TRBD2; size: -; J: TRBJ2-1; V: TRBV20-1
CDR3: CASSLEGGINGYTF; DNA: TGCGCCAGCAGCTTGGAGGGCGGAATAAATGGCTACACCTTC; D: -; size: few; J: TRBJ1-2; V: TRBV5-1
CDR3: CATSDSSSGRHNEQFF; DNA: TGTGCCACCAGTGATTCCTCTAGCGGGAGACATAATGAGCAGTTCTTC; D: TRBD2; size: few; J: TRBJ2-1; V: TRBV24-1
CDR3: CSAVGLLADSSGYTF; DNA: TGCAGCGCTGTGGGATTGCTGGCAGACAGTTCGGGCTACACCTTC; D: -; size: many; J: TRBJ1-2; V: TRBV29-1
CDR3: CASSLDRTHYEQYF; DNA: TGTGCCAGCAGCTTAGACCGGACCCACTACGAGCAGTACTTC; D: -; size: many; J: TRBJ2-7; V: TRBV7-2
CDR3: CATSREVQGPSLREQYF; DNA: TGTGCCACCAGCAGAGAGGTACAGGGTCCCTCTCTTCGCGAGCAGTACTTC; D: -; size: -; J: TRBJ2-7; V: TRBV15
CDR3: CSVAPSTDTQYF; DNA: TGCAGCGTTGCCCCCAGCACAGATACGCAGTATTTT; D: -; size: many; J: TRBJ2-3; V: TRBV29-1